These 5 T cell receptor beta chains were sequenced from one sample in a study of T cell responses to AZD1222 COVID-19 vaccine. Using immunoSEQ multiplex PCR, the repertoire was profiled, and TCRdb retains in-frame clones only, with some absent. The sample includes 110,000 to 150,000 clones, 90% of them seen just once. The input for sequencing was peripheral blood, taken on day 0 of AZD1222 vaccination. Receptors originate from an adult in good health.

This clone has a single count. The V call is TRBV21-1, the J call TRBJ2-4; the D call of TRBD1 is as the table states it, not checked on the DNA. TRBV21-1 is flagged as a pseudogene. CDR3 length equals 16 residues. The CDR3 region has the DNA TGTGCCAGCAGCTCTCCAAACAGGGGAGTATGGAACATTCAGTACTTC. Encoded protein: CASSSPNRGVWNIQYF.

The count of this clone is one. V and J are TRBV5-1 and TRBJ1-2; 7 positions match TRBD1. CDR3 length equals 15 residues. Germline V gene data show CDR1 as SGHRS and CDR2 as YFSETQ. V dropped 0 bases and J dropped 3; count of bases not matched to a gene: 5. CDR3 in DNA: TGCGCCAGCAGCTTGGCAGGGGGAATTCACTATGGCTACACCTTC. Translating gives CASSLAGGIHYGYTF.

DNA for the CDR3: TGTGCCATCAGAGTGAGTGGGCAAGGCGATTCACCCCTCCACTTT. Translating gives CAIRVSGQGDSPLHF. The chain recombines TRBV10-3 with TRBJ1-6, with D hard to call. The CDR3 consists of 15 residues. The germline V gene encodes CDR1 ENHRY and CDR2 SYGVKD. V was pared by 6 bases and J by 8 bases, with 17 bases between.

The chain couples TRBV5-1 to TRBJ1-1; D might be TRBD1 (6 bases). This CDR3 comprises 13 residues. V was shortened by 4 bases and J by 4 bases, with 11 bases between the two germline ends. In germline, CDR1 is SGHRS, CDR2 YFSETQ. DNA for the CDR3: TGCGCCAGCAGCAAAACAGGGCCCACTGAAGCTTTCTTT. This translates into CASSKTGPTEAFF.

This clone was recorded only once. The chain links TRBV7-9 to TRBJ2-7; D gene uncertain. V lost 5 bases and J lost 0, with 5 bases in between. The CDR3 totals 12 residues. Per the germline V gene, CDR1 is SEHNR and CDR2 is FQNEAQ (reference sequence). CDR3 loop: CASSESSYEQYF. CDR3 coding DNA: TGTGCCAGCAGCGAAAGCTCCTACGAGCAGTACTTC.